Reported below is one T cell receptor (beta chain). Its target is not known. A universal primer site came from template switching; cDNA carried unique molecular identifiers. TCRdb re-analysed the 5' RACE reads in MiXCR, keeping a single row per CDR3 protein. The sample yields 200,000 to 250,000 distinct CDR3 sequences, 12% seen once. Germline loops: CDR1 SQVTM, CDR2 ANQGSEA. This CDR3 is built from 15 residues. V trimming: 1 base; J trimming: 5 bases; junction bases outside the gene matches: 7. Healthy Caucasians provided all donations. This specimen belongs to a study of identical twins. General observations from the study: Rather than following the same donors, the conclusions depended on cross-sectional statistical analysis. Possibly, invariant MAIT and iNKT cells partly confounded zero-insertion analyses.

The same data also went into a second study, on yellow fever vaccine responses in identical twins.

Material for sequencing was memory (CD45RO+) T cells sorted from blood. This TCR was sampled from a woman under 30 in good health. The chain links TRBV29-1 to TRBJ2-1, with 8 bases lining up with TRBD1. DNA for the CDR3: TGCAGCGTTGAAGGAACCAGGACAGGGAACAATGAGCAGTTCTTC. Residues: CSVEGTRTGNNEQFF.